The 23 T cell receptor delta chains reported below all come from one sample, sequenced in a study of gamma-delta T cells after stem cell transplantation. TCRdb processed the RT-PCR reads again with the CATT caller. Of over a thousand delta-chain clones listed, roughly 3.7% were seen once; the top ten hold around 33%. Sequenced input: gamma-delta T cells. All receptors derive from a human donor. It is not recorded whose cells these are; they may come from a transplant donor.

This clone was picked up a small number of times. The TCRdb protein comes from a much larger clone and disagrees with this DNA's translation at residue 15, likely due to a read error; the protein given here is derived from the DNA. The chain couples TRDV2 to TRDJ1, with TRDD3 matching over 11 bases. Trimming took 3 bases from V and 3 from J; bases not matched to a gene: 20. CDR1 and CDR2 (germline): GEAIGNYY, EKD. This CDR3 is built from 20 residues. CDR3 nucleotides: TGTGCCTGTGACCCTGTACTGGGGGATAAGACCCCTTCGTACGCCGATAAACTCATCTTT. This translates into CACDPVLGDKTPSYADKLIF.

This clone was picked up a small number of times. With a far larger clone one base away, a read error is the likely cause. The rearrangement uses TRDV2 and TRDJ1, with 8 nucleotides matching TRDD3. The CDR3 extends over 21 amino acids. V shed 3 bases and J 0 bases; nucleotides not matched to a gene: 23. The V gene's germline CDR1 is GEAIGNYY and CDR2 EKD. Written as DNA, the CDR3 is TGTGCCTGTGACGCCGGATTCCGGAGTACTGGGGGCCGACAGTACACCGATAAACTCATCTTT. It encodes CACDAGFRSTGGRQYTDKLIF.

This clone was counted a few times. The protein TCRdb lists belongs to a much larger clone and differs from this DNA's translation at residue 10, which points to a read error; the protein shown is made from the DNA. This chain joins TRDV2 and TRDJ1; 11 nucleotides align to TRDD3. The CDR3 consists of 17 residues. Trimming cost V 3 bases and J 0 bases; bases outside gene matches: 8. Germline-derived CDR1 and CDR2 are GEAIGNYY and EKD. CDR3 sequence: CACDPLLGDIYTDKLIF. The CDR3 DNA reads TGTGCCTGTGACCCGCTACTGGGGGATATTTACACCGATAAACTCATCTTT.

Details on this clone: A read error is the likely source, as a far larger clone sits one nucleotide away. The same CDR3 is also encoded by other DNA sequences in this sample. As DNA, the CDR3 is TGTGCCTGTGACCCTGTACTGGGGGATAAGACTCCTTCGTACACCGATAAACTCATCTTT. The encoded protein is CACDPVLGDKTPSYTDKLIF. The chain carries TRDV2 and TRDJ1; TRDD3 aligns across 11 bases. Trimming at V came to 3 bases and at J to 0 bases, leaving 17 bases not matched to a gene. This CDR3 spans 20 amino acids. From germline, CDR1 is GEAIGNYY and CDR2 EKD.

Only a few counts were recorded for this clone. TCRdb has a much larger clone's protein, which differs at residue 13 from the translation of this DNA, likely because of a read error; what is shown is the protein translated from the DNA. This chain joins TRDV2 and TRDJ1; 8 bases fit TRDD3. The germline CDR1 and CDR2 sequences are GEAIGNYY and EKD. The CDR3 totals 17 residues. The DNA of the CDR3 is TGTGCCTGTGACGCCGTGAGGGTGGGGGATTACACCAATAAACTCATCTTT. Residues: CACDAVRVGDYTNKLIF.

A word on this clone: For this DNA, TCRdb reports the protein of a much larger clone, which diverges at residue 6, most likely from a read error; the protein presented here is translated directly from the DNA. J is TRDJ1 and V is TRDV2; a weak D match, TRDD3 (6 bases). The CDR3 has 15 residues. Trimming cost V 0 bases and J 0 bases, with 10 bases left between them. Germline CDR1 is GEAIGNYY and CDR2 is EKD. The CDR3, as DNA: TGTGCCTGTGACACCGCTGGGGCTAACACCGATAAACTCATCTTT. It is translated as CACDTAGANTDKLIF.

This clone was picked up a small number of times. TCRdb assigns this DNA the protein of a much larger clone, which departs from its translation at residue 10; this likely reflects a read error, and the protein shown comes from translating the DNA. J is TRDJ1 and V is TRDV2; D is uncertain. Trimming pared 3 bases from V and 3 bases from J, leaving 16 bases between. Germline V CDR1 and CDR2: GEAIGNYY, EKD. The CDR3 has 15 amino acids. CDR3 nucleotide sequence: TGTGCCTGTGACCCTATTGGCAGCTACGCCGATAAACTCATCTTT. It specifies CACDPIGSYADKLIF.

There are a few counts of this clone. It differs at one base from a far larger clone, so likely a read error. Other nucleotide sequences from this sample produce the same CDR3. The chain joins TRDV2 to TRDJ1; 13 bases align to TRDD3. V lost 1 base, J lost 0 bases, and 4 bases stayed unmatched. This CDR3 has 17 amino acids. Germline values: CDR1 GEAIGNYY, CDR2 EKD. The CDR3 sequence: CACDTVLGDTYTDKLIF. The CDR3 DNA reads TGTGCCTGTGACACGGTACTGGGGGATACGTACACCGATAAACTCATCTTT.

This clone is termed hyperexpanded (1% or more). Within the sample, other DNA sequences also encode this same CDR3. The CDR3 sequence is CACDNILGDTEPLKLIF. For the CDR3, the DNA is TGTGCCTGTGACAATATACTGGGGGATACGGAACCGTTGAAACTCATCTTT. The chain joins TRDV2 to TRDJ1; TRDD3 matches at 13 bases. From germline, CDR1 is GEAIGNYY and CDR2 EKD. There are 17 residues in the CDR3. Trimming at V came to 2 bases and at J to 8 bases, leaving 13 bases not matched to a gene.

On this clone itself: This likely came from a read error, as a far larger clone is one base away. V is TRDV2 and J is TRDJ1; 11 bases align to TRDD3. Losses at the gene ends were 4 bases for V and 1 base for J; bases not matched to a gene: 16. Germline values: CDR1 GEAIGNYY, CDR2 EKD. The CDR3 is made up of 19 amino acids. The CDR3 reads CACDKLGDKGKTCTDKLIF. CDR3 in DNA: TGTGCCTGTGATAAACTGGGGGATAAGGGAAAAACGTGCACCGATAAACTCATCTTT.

As regards this clone: This DNA's translation differs at residue 9 from TCRdb's protein, which comes from a much larger clone; a read error is likely, and the protein shown is translated from the DNA. The chain combines TRDV2 with TRDJ1; 8 nucleotides agree with TRDD3. Per the germline V gene, CDR1 is GEAIGNYY and CDR2 is EKD. V was pared by 4 bases and J by 0 bases, with 15 bases of the junction left unmatched. This CDR3 comprises 18 residues. DNA for the CDR3: TGTGCCTGTGATCCGGTTAGAATGAGGGATACGTACACCGATAAACTCATCTTT. Its protein is CACDPVRMRDTYTDKLIF.

This clone has a handful of counts. The protein TCRdb gives is from a much larger clone and does not agree with this DNA's translation at residue 18, likely a read error; the protein shown here comes from the DNA. CDR3: CACDTIVPESSGEFTDKPIF. Written as DNA, the CDR3 is TGTGCCTGTGACACAATCGTCCCAGAAAGTTCGGGGGAATTTACCGATAAACCCATCTTT. The chain employs TRDV2 and TRDJ1, with a possible D match to TRDD3 (6 bases). This CDR3 contains 20 residues. CDR1 GEAIGNYY and CDR2 EKD come from the germline V gene.

This clone turned up a few times. CDR3 nucleotide sequence: TGTGCCTGTGACCGCGTTACGACTGGGGGAGATTACACCGATAAACTCATCTTT. This encodes CACDRVTTGGDYTDKLIF. The V and J genes are TRDV2 and TRDJ1, with 9 nucleotides matching TRDD3. Germline CDR1 GEAIGNYY, CDR2 EKD. The CDR3 consists of 18 residues. V lost 3 bases, J lost 0 bases, and 13 bases stayed unmatched.

As concerns this clone: Only one base separates this from a far larger clonotype, so it likely reflects a read error. Additional DNA sequences in this sample encode the identical CDR3. The CDR3 DNA sequence: TGTGCCTGTGACACCGTACTTGGGGATTCGTACACCGATAAACTCATCTTT. Its translation is CACDTVLGDSYTDKLIF. The rearrangement joins TRDV2 to TRDJ1, with a weak D call TRDD3 (6 bases). This CDR3 is built from 17 residues. Trimming left V 0 bases short and J 0 bases short, with 16 bases between. The germline gives CDR1 GEAIGNYY, CDR2 EKD.

This clone was detected a few times. The TCRdb protein, from a much larger clone, departs from this DNA's translation at residue 3, likely by read error; the protein shown derives from the DNA. The rearrangement uses TRDV2 and TRDJ1; D not resolved. This CDR3 is 15 amino acids long. Germline CDR1 reads GEAIGNYY; CDR2 reads EKD. CDR3 nucleotide sequence: TGTGCCTATGACCCTATTGGCAGCTACACCGATAAACTCATCTTT. This encodes CAYDPIGSYTDKLIF.

For this clone: TCRdb's listed protein matches a much larger clone and diverges from this DNA's translation at residue 12, likely through a read error; the protein shown comes from the DNA. The rearrangement links TRDV2 to TRDJ1; 9 positions match TRDD3. The CDR3 extends over 18 amino acids. Germline values: CDR1 GEAIGNYY, CDR2 EKD. V was pared by 1 base and J by 1 base, with 12 bases of the junction left unmatched. The CDR3 DNA is TGTGCCTGTGACACTGTCTATACTGGGGGAGATTGCACCGATAAACTCATCTTT. Encoded protein: CACDTVYTGGDCTDKLIF.

This clone showed up just a few times. One base separates it from a far larger clone, so it is likely a read error. The sample carries other DNA sequences with the same CDR3. The V and J genes are TRDV2 and TRDJ1, with D possibly matching TRDD3 (5 bases). In germline, CDR1 is GEAIGNYY, CDR2 EKD. This CDR3 is 15 amino acids long. Trimming took off 7 bases at V and 4 bases at J, with 21 bases between the two ends. The CDR3 nucleotides are TGTGCCTGCGACCCCCTGGGCCGTTTTGTCGATAAACTCATCTTT. It specifies CACDPLGRFVDKLIF.

As for this clone: This DNA's translation and the protein TCRdb lists, from a much larger clone, do not match at residue 9, likely due to a read error; the protein shown is translated from the DNA. The J gene is TRDJ1, the V gene TRDV2; D perhaps matches TRDD3 (5 bases). Germline CDR1 and CDR2: GEAIGNYY and EKD. The V end was cut by 0 bases, the J end by 3 bases, with 10 bases between. The length of the CDR3 is 14 residues. CDR3 sequence (DNA): TGTGCCTGTGACACCGTACTGGAAGCCGATAAACTCATCTTT. Translated: CACDTVLEADKLIF.

Details on this clone: The protein TCRdb lists belongs to a much larger clone and differs from this DNA's translation at residue 6, which points to a read error; the protein shown is made from the DNA. The rearrangement uses TRDV2 and TRDJ1; the match to TRDD3 covers 12 bases. The V and J ends lost 1 base and 0 bases, in that order; junction bases with no gene match: 5. Germline V gives CDR1 GEAIGNYY, CDR2 EKD. The CDR3 has 17 residues. The CDR3, as DNA: TGTGCCTGTGACACGGCACTGGGGGATACTTACACCGATAAACTCATCTTT. Residues: CACDTALGDTYTDKLIF.

This clone was detected only a few times. A far larger clone lies a single base away; this is likely a read error. Distinct nucleotide sequences in the sample also encode this CDR3. J is TRDJ1 and V is TRDV2; D perhaps matches TRDD3 (5 bases). From germline, CDR1 is GEAIGNYY and CDR2 EKD. V lost 6 bases, J lost 3 bases, and 16 bases lay in between. There are 14 residues in the CDR3. The CDR3 DNA sequence: TGTGCCTGTTTCGCTCTGGGAGCCGCCGATAAACTCATCTTT. Encoded protein: CACFALGAADKLIF.

This clone was observed a handful of times. A far larger clone lies a single base away; this is likely a read error. The identical CDR3 is also encoded by other nucleotide sequences in the sample. The CDR3 DNA reads as TGTGCCTGTGACACGGTACTGGGGGATACTTACACTGATAAACTCATCTTT. Protein product: CACDTVLGDTYTDKLIF. This chain connects TRDV2 to TRDJ1, with 12 bases fitting TRDD3. Germline V CDR1 and CDR2: GEAIGNYY, EKD. This CDR3 has 17 amino acids.

This clone is judged large (0.1 to 1%). The chain recombines TRDV2 with TRDJ1; maybe TRDD3 (6 bases). Germline-derived CDR1 and CDR2 are GEAIGNYY and EKD. V was shortened by 1 base and J by 2 bases, with 28 bases between the two germline ends. This CDR3 has 20 residues. The CDR3 sequence: CACDTIVPESSGEFTDKLIF. The CDR3 DNA reads TGTGCCTGTGACACAATCGTCCCAGAAAGTTCGGGGGAATTTACCGATAAACTCATCTTT.

In this sample, this clone turned up a few times. The V call is TRDV2, the J call TRDJ1, with D uncertain. CDR3 size: 14 residues. CDR1 is GEAIGNYY and CDR2 is EKD in the germline V gene. The V gene lost 0 bases and the J gene lost 0 bases, with 7 bases spanning the gap. The CDR3 bases are TGTGCCTGTGACACCGTGTCTTACACCGATAAACTCATCTTT. Its protein is CACDTVSYTDKLIF.